This entry lists 23 T cell receptor beta chains sequenced from one sample in a study of blood T cells in healthy people across ages. Combining a sample-barcoded 5' primer with a J-beta primer mix, a second PCR ran for roughly 7 to 12 cycles. MiXCR, applied by TCRdb to the 5' RACE reads, yields one record per CDR3 protein. The repertoire has about 930,000 distinct CDR3 sequences, approximately 32% of them found once; the top ten carry about a tenth. The same data also went into a second study, on T cells of mothers and their children.

The sample taken for sequencing was blood. These TCRs come from a woman in her thirties or forties in good health.

This clonotype has just a few counts. The chain is built from TRBV25-1 and TRBJ1-2, with D uncertain. CDR3 length: 15 amino acids. The V end was cut by 3 bases, the J end by 0 bases, with 11 bases between. Germline V gene lookup returns CDR1 MGHDK and CDR2 SYGVNS. This CDR3 reads CASSDSGIANYGYTF. CDR3 DNA sequence: TGTGCCAGCAGTGATTCCGGGATAGCTAACTATGGCTACACCTTC.

The V and J genes are TRBV5-6 and TRBJ2-7; tentatively, D is TRBD1 or TRBD2 (5 bases each). Per the germline V gene, CDR1 is SGHDT and CDR2 is YYEEEE. V was trimmed by 0 bases and J by 7 bases, leaving 11 bases between them. The CDR3 length is 13 residues. CDR3 sequence: CASSLGDGWEQYF. The CDR3 bases are TGTGCCAGCAGCTTGGGGGACGGTTGGGAGCAGTACTTC.

This clonotype was detected only a few times. The chain joins TRBV25-1 to TRBJ1-6, with TRBD1 matching 11 bases. Germline V gene sequence: CDR1 MGHDK, CDR2 SYGVNS. The CDR3 is made up of 18 amino acids. V gave up 1 base and J gave up 0 bases; unmatched junction bases: 2. DNA for the CDR3: TGTGCCAGCAGTGAATCCGGGACAGGGGGCTCCTATAATTCACCCCTCCACTTT. Amino acids: CASSESGTGGSYNSPLHF. The entire variable domain, with the rest obtained from reference TRBV25-1 and TRBJ1-6, is as follows: EADIYQTPRYLVIGTGKKITLECSQTMGHDKMYWYQQDPGMELHLIHYSYGVNSTEKGDLSSESTVSRIRTEHFPLTLESARPSHTSQYLCASSESGTGGSYNSPLHFGNGTRLTVT.

This clonotype was detected only a few times. The chain carries TRBV5-5 and TRBJ1-6, with D perhaps TRBD1 (6 bases). This CDR3 has 17 residues. The V gene's germline CDR1 is SGHKS and CDR2 YYEKEE (reference sequence). Trimming took off 3 bases at V and 6 bases at J, with 19 bases between the two ends. The CDR3 nucleotides read TGTGCCAGCAGCTGGGAGGAGGTCAGGGGTTCTAATTCACCCCTCCACTTT. Protein sequence: CASSWEEVRGSNSPLHF.

As concerns this clonotype: A much larger clone differs from this one at a single base, so this may be a read error. J is TRBJ2-4 and V is TRBV3-1; the match to TRBD2 covers 9 bases. The ends lost 1 base at V and 13 bases at J; junction bases unmatched: 11. Germline V gene lookup returns CDR1 LGHDT and CDR2 YNNKEL (reference sequence). This CDR3 comprises 15 residues. CDR3 bases: TGTGCCAGCAGCCAAGTGCTAGCGGGAACTAATGAGCAGTACTTC. Its protein is CASSQVLAGTNEQYF.

Turning to this clonotype: This may be a read error, as it is one base from a much larger clone. This chain joins TRBV4-3 and TRBJ1-2; 12 bases fit TRBD1. The length of the CDR3 is 19 residues. Germline CDR1 is LGHNA and CDR2 is YSLEER. V was pared by 4 bases and J by 0 bases, with 12 bases of the junction left unmatched. The CDR3 reads CASSPPGTGGSGANYGYTF. CDR3 coding DNA: TGCGCCAGCAGCCCCCCCGGGACAGGGGGCTCGGGGGCTAACTATGGCTACACCTTC.

The CDR3 DNA sequence: TGTGCCAGCAGCTCTCCTCCCGGAAAACTGTTTTTT. It codes for CASSSPPGKLFF. The chain employs TRBV7-3 and TRBJ1-4; D unresolved. CDR3 size: 12 residues. The germline V gene has CDR1 SGHTA and CDR2 FQGTGA. Between the trimmed V and J ends, which lost 4 bases and 10 bases, there was a span of 10 bases.

This sequence joins TRBV28 and TRBJ1-2; D is unresolved. V dropped 6 bases and J dropped 4 bases, with 9 bases sitting between them. In germline, CDR1 is MDHEN, CDR2 SYDVKM. The CDR3 consists of 12 residues. The DNA for the CDR3 is TGTGCCAGCAGACTCCTGTCCTATGGCTACACCTTC. Translating gives CASRLLSYGYTF.

Regarding this clonotype: Being one base from a much bigger clone, this may be a read error. This chain connects TRBV28 to TRBJ2-7; 7 bases align to TRBD1. The CDR3 length is 16 residues. Per germline, CDR1 MDHEN and CDR2 SYDVKM. CDR3: CVSSLPTGPASWEQYF. The CDR3 DNA follows: TGTGTCAGCAGTTTACCGACAGGGCCCGCAAGTTGGGAGCAGTACTTC.

This clonotype was detected only once. The chain uses TRBV6-2 or TRBV6-3 and TRBJ1-5; D is uncertain. Germline lookup yields CDR1 MNHEY and CDR2 SVGEGT. V shed 0 bases and J shed 0 bases, with 9 bases lying between them. The CDR3 is 16 residues long. CDR3 protein: CASSYSRWGSNQPQHF. The CDR3 nucleotides read TGTGCCAGCAGTTACTCGAGGTGGGGTAGCAATCAGCCCCAGCATTTT.

The chain combines TRBV7-2 with TRBJ2-5, with TRBD2 matching over 10 bases. The CDR3 is 17 residues long. V dropped 7 bases and J dropped 4; count of bases not matched to a gene: 15. The germline V gene has CDR1 SGHTA and CDR2 FQGNSA. The DNA of the CDR3 is TGTGCCAGCACCCAGGCGCGGCTAGCGGGGGCCTCAGAGACCCAGTACTTC. This gives the protein CASTQARLAGASETQYF. The full variable domain, completed using reference TRBV7-2 and TRBJ2-5, is GAGVSQSPSNKVTEKGKDVELRCDPISGHTALYWYRQSLGQGLEFLIYFQGNSAPDKSGLPSDRFSAERTGGSVSTLTIQRTQQEDSAVYLCASTQARLAGASETQYFGPGTRLLVL.

This clonotype came up once. This may be a read error: a much more frequent sequence differs by one nucleotide. CDR3 in amino acids: CATRPEANVLTF. The CDR3 DNA reads TGTGCCACGCGACCGGAGGCCAACGTCCTGACTTTC. V usage is TRBV7-2 and J usage is TRBJ2-6; D gene uncertain. The CDR3 spans 12 residues. V lost 10 bases, J lost 6 bases, and 10 bases lay in between. Germline V gives CDR1 SGHTA, CDR2 FQGNSA. Full variable domain (missing parts from reference TRBV7-2 and TRBJ2-6): GAGVSQSPSNKVTEKGKDVELRCDPISGHTALYWYRQSLGQGLEFLIYFQGNSAPDKSGLPSDRFSAERTGGSVSTLTIQRTQQEDSAVYLCATRPEANVLTFGAGSRLTVL.

This clonotype was picked up many times. The chain has TRBV6-6 and TRBJ2-7; D could derive from TRBD1 or TRBD2 (7 bases each). Germline CDR1 reads MNHNY; CDR2 reads SVGAGI (reference sequence). The CDR3 loop spans 14 amino acids. Between the trimmed V and J ends, which lost 9 bases and 1 base, there was a span of 16 bases. The CDR3 region has the DNA TGTGCCAGTCTGGGAGGGACAGCTTCCTACGAGCAGTACTTC. This sequence encodes CASLGGTASYEQYF.

Points on this clonotype: A clone one base away is much larger, so this may be a read error. V usage is TRBV12-3 or TRBV12-4 and J usage is TRBJ2-5; 9 positions agree with TRBD1. This CDR3 is built from 15 residues. Trimming at V came to 3 bases and at J to 4 bases, leaving 6 bases not matched to a gene. DNA of the CDR3: TGTGCCAGCAGTTTGATCCACAGGGGGCGAGAGACCCAGTACTTC. As protein: CASSLIHRGRETQYF.

This clonotype has a handful of counts. The CDR3 DNA sequence: TGTGCCAGCAGTTCTTTTACCCCTCCCGCAGGGGAGATTTTTTACGAGCAGTACTTC. Its translation: CASSSFTPPAGEIFYEQYF. This rearrangement joins TRBV28 to TRBJ2-7, with D maybe TRBD1 (6 bases). The CDR3 extends over 19 amino acids. V lost 4 bases and J lost 4, with 29 bases in between. The V gene's germline CDR1 is MDHEN and CDR2 SYDVKM.

This clonotype occurred a few times. The chain carries TRBV28 and TRBJ2-1; a weak D match, TRBD2 (7 bases). From germline, CDR1 is MDHEN and CDR2 SYDVKM. With 3 bases removed from V and 11 bases from J, the gap between germline ends came to 17 bases. This CDR3 region has 14 residues. CDR3 residues: CASSLRGPPRQQFF. The CDR3 bases are TGTGCCAGCAGTTTGCGGGGGCCGCCCCGGCAGCAGTTCTTC. The full variable domain, with the rest looked up from reference TRBV28 and TRBJ2-1, is DVKVTQSSRYLVKRTGEKVFLECVQDMDHENMFWYRQDPGLGLRLIYFSYDVKMKEKGDIPEGYSVSREKKERFSLILESASTNQTSMYLCASSLRGPPRQQFFGPGTRLTVL.

This clonotype was seen at least ten times. A read error may account for a junction end that differs from germline. CDR3 residues: CASSALPGSHGELFF. The CDR3 nucleotides are TGTGCTAGCAGCGCCTTACCAGGGTCTCACGGGGAGCTGTTTTTT. This chain links TRBV7-7 with TRBJ2-2, with D possibly being TRBD1 (5 bases). The CDR3 is 15 residues long. Germline V gives CDR1 SSHAT, CDR2 FNYEAQ (reference sequence).

The rearrangement joins TRBV20-1 to TRBJ2-7, with 9 bases that match TRBD1. This CDR3 region has 14 residues. V gave up 0 bases and J gave up 3 bases; unmatched junction bases: 3. Germline CDR1 and CDR2: DFQATT and SNEGSKA (reference sequence). This CDR3 is CSARDMDRGYEQYF. DNA of the CDR3: TGCAGTGCTAGAGATATGGACAGGGGCTACGAGCAGTACTTC.

This clonotype was observed once. Given a much more abundant clone one base away, this may be a read error. V is TRBV27 and J is TRBJ2-7; TRBD1 aligns across 9 bases. CDR1 is MNHEY and CDR2 is SMNVEV in the germline V gene (reference sequence). The CDR3 runs 15 residues. The junction had 12 bases not matched to a gene; V was cut back by 11 bases and J by 1 base. The CDR3 DNA is TGTGCCGGCATGGTAGGGGGGACAGGGTCCTACGAGCAGTACTTC. It codes for CAGMVGGTGSYEQYF.

The J gene is TRBJ1-2, the V gene TRBV7-9, with a weak D call TRBD1 (5 bases). Trimming took 11 bases from V and 1 from J, leaving 14 bases between them. Germline V gene sequence: CDR1 SEHNR, CDR2 FQNEAQ (reference sequence). The CDR3 covers 13 residues. The CDR3 loop reads CASGRDLNYGYTF. In DNA form, the CDR3 reads TGTGCCTCAGGGAGGGACCTTAACTATGGCTACACCTTC. Full variable domain (outside the CDR3, taken from reference TRBV7-9 and TRBJ1-2): DTGVSQNPRHKITKRGQNVTFRCDPISEHNRLYWYRQTLGQGPEFLTYFQNEAQLEKSRLLSDRFSAERPKGSFSTLEIQRTEQGDSAMYLCASGRDLNYGYTFGSGTRLTVV.

The rearrangement joins TRBV5-1 to TRBJ1-5; D is unclear. The germline V gene encodes CDR1 SGHRS and CDR2 YFSETQ. Trimming removed 3 bases at V and 0 bases at J, with 13 bases between. There are 16 residues in the CDR3. The CDR3 coding sequence is TGCGCCAGCAGCTACTATCCTGGAGATAGCAATCAGCCCCAGCATTTT. As protein: CASSYYPGDSNQPQHF.

The chain has TRBV12-3 or TRBV12-4 and TRBJ1-5; 11 bases match TRBD1. V was pared by 4 bases and J by 6 bases, with 2 bases of the junction left unmatched. CDR3 length: 14 residues. The CDR3 DNA sequence: TGTGCCAGCAGTTGCGGACAGGGGGCTCAGCCCCAGCATTTT. Encoded protein: CASSCGQGAQPQHF.

Note on this clonotype: With a much larger clone just one base away, this may be a read error. The chain joins TRBV15 to TRBJ2-7; D perhaps matches TRBD1 (6 bases). Trimming left V 0 bases short and J 3 bases short, with 12 bases between. The CDR3 is 15 residues long. CDR1 is LNHNV and CDR2 is YYDKDF in the germline V gene (reference sequence). The CDR3 loop reads CATSRDRGQSYEQYF. In nucleotides, the CDR3 is TGTGCCACCAGCAGAGATCGAGGACAGAGCTACGAGCAGTACTTC. The variable domain in full, with the rest retrieved from reference TRBV15 and TRBJ2-7, is DAMVIQNPRYQVTQFGKPVTLSCSQTLNHNVMYWYQQKSSQAPKLLFHYYDKDFNNEADTPDNFQSRRPNTSFCFLDIRSPGLGDTAMYLCATSRDRGQSYEQYFGPGTRLTVT.